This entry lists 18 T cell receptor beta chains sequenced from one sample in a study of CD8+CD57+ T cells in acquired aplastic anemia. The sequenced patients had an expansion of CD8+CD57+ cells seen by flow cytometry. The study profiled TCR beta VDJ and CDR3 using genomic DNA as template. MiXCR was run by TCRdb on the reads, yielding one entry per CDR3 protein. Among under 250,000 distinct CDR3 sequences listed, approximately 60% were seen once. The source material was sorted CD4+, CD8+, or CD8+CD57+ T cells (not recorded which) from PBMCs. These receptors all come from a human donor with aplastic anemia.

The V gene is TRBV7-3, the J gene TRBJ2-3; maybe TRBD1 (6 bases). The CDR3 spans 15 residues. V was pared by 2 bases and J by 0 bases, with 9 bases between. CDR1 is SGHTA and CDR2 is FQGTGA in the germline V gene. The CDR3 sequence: CASSLDQGSTDTQYF. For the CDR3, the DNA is TGTGCCAGCAGCTTAGACCAGGGGAGCACAGATACGCAGTATTTT. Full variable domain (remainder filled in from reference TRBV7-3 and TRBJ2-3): GAGVSQTPSNKVTEKGKYVELRCDPISGHTALYWYRQSLGQGPEFLIYFQGTGAADDSGLPNDRFFAVRPEGSVSTLKIQRTERGDSAVYLCASSLDQGSTDTQYFGPGTRLTVL.

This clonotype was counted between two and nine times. The CDR3, as DNA: TGTGCCAGCAGTGAAGGCGGGGGTCTTGTGACCCAGTACTTC. Its translation: CASSEGGGLVTQYF. The rearrangement uses TRBV2 and TRBJ2-5; 7 bases match TRBD2. Unmatched junction bases numbered 6, after V lost 1 base and J lost 7 bases. This CDR3 comprises 14 residues. Germline loops: CDR1 SNHLY, CDR2 FYNNEI.

The CDR3 nucleotides are TGTGCCAGCATGCCCCCGGGACAGGGAGGGCAACTGTTTTTT. Translating gives CASMPPGQGGQLFF. This rearrangement joins TRBV7-9 to TRBJ1-4; 9 nucleotides match TRBD1. Germline-derived CDR1 and CDR2 are SEHNR and FQNEAQ (reference sequence). The length of the CDR3 is 14 residues. The V gene end was trimmed by 7 bases and the J gene end by 12 bases; junction bases not matched to a gene: 12.

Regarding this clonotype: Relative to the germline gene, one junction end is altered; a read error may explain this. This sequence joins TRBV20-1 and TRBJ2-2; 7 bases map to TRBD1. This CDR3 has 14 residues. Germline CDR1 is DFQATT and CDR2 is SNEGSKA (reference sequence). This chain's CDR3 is CSAPGTANTGELVF. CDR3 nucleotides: TGCAGTGCGCCCGGGACAGCGAACACCGGGGAGCTGGTTTTT.

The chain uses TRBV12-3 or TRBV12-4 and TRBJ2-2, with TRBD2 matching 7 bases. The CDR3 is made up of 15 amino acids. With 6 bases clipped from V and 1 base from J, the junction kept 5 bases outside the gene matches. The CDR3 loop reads CASRPSGMNTGELFF. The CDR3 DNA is TGTGCCAGCAGACCGAGCGGGATGAACACCGGGGAGCTGTTTTTT.

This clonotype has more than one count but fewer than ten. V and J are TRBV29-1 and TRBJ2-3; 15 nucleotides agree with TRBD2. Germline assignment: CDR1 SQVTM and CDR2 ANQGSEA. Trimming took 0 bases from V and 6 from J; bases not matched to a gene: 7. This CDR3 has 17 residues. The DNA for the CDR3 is TGCAGCGTTGAAGAGATGGGACTAGCGGGAGGTAGGGATACGCAGTATTTT. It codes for CSVEEMGLAGGRDTQYF.

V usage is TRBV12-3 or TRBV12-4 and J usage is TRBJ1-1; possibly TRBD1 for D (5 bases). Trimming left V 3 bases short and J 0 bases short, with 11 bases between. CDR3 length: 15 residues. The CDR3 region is CASSLGGVMNTEAFF. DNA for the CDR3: TGTGCCAGCAGTTTGGGAGGGGTCATGAACACTGAAGCTTTCTTT.

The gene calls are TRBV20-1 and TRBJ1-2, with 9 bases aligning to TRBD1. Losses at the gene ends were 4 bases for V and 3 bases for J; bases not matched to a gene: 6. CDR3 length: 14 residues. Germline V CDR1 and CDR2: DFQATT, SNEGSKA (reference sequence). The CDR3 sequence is CSAKPGQGYYGYTF. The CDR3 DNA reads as TGCAGTGCTAAACCGGGACAGGGTTACTATGGCTACACCTTC.

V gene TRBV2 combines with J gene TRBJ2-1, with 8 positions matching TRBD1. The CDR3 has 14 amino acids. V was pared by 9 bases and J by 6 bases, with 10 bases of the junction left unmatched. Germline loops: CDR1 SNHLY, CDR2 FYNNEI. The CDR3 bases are TGTGCCAGGACTCAGGGGGCTGGAGGCAATGAGCAGTTCTTC. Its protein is CARTQGAGGNEQFF.

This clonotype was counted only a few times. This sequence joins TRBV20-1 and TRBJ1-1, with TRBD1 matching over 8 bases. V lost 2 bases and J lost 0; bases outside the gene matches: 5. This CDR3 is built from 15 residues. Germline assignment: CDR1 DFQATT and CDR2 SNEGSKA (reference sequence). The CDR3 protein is CSARPGGRLNTEAFF. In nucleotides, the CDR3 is TGCAGTGCTAGACCAGGGGGCCGGTTGAACACTGAAGCTTTCTTT.

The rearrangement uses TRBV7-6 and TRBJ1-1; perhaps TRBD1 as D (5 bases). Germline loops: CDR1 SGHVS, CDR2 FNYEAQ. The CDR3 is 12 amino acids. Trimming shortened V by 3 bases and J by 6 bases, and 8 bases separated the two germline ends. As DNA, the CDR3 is TGTGCCAGCAGCTTTTGGGGGGCTGAAGCTTTCTTT. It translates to CASSFWGAEAFF. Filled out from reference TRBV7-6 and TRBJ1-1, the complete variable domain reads GAGVSQSPRYKVTKRGQDVALRCDPISGHVSLYWYRQALGQGPEFLTYFNYEAQQDKSGLPNDRFSAERPEGSISTLTIQRTEQRDSAMYRCASSFWGAEAFFGQGTRLTVV.

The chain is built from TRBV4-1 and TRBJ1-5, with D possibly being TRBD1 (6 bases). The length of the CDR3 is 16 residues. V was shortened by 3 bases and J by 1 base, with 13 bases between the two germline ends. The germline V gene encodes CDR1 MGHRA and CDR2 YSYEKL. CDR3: CASSHEGQWSNQPQHF. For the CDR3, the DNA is TGCGCCAGCAGCCATGAAGGACAGTGGAGCAATCAGCCCCAGCATTTT.

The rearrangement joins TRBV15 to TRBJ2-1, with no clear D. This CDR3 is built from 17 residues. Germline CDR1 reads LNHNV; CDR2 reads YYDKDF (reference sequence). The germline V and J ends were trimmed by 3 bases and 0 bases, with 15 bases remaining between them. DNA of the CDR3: TGTGCCACCAGCAGCCCCTTCCCACTGTGCTCCTACAATGAGCAGTTCTTC. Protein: CATSSPFPLCSYNEQFF.

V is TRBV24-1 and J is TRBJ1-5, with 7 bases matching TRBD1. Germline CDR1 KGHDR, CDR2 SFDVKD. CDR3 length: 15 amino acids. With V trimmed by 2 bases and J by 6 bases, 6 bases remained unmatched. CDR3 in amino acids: CATSDSTGYGQPQHF. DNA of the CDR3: TGTGCCACCAGTGATTCGACAGGGTACGGTCAGCCCCAGCATTTT.

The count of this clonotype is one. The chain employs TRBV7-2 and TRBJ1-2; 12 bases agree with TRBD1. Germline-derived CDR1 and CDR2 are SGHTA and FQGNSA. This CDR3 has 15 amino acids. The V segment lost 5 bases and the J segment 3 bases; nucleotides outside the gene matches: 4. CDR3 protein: CASSRDRGLDYGYTF. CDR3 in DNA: TGTGCCAGCAGCCGGGACAGGGGGCTCGACTATGGCTACACCTTC.

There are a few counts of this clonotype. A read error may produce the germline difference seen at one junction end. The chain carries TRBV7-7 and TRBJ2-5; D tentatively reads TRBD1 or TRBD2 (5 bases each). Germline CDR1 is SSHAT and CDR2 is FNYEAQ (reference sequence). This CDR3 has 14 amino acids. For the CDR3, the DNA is TGTGCTAGCAGCTTAGCGTCAGGGCCGGAGACCCAGTACTTC. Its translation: CASSLASGPETQYF.

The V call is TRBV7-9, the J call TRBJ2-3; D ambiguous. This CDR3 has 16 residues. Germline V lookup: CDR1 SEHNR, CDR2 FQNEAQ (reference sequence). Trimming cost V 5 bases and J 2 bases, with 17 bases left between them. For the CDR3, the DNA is TGTGCCAGCAGCCCTGGGTCATGGGCCGCCACAGATACGCAGTATTTT. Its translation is CASSPGSWAATDTQYF.

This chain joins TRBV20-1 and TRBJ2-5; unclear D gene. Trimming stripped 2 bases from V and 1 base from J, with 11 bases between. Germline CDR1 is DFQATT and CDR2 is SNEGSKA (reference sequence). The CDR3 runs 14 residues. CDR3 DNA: TGCAGTGCTAGACCAGGTACGGGCCAAGAGACCCAGTACTTC. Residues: CSARPGTGQETQYF.